These 5 T cell receptor beta chains were sequenced from one sample in a study of T cell repertoires in cytomegalovirus infection. TCRdb ran MiXCR on the reads and lists one entry per CDR3 protein. The sample carries hundreds of thousands of distinct CDR3 sequences, approximately 30% recorded once. Their target antigens are unknown. This specimen was cultured CD8+ T cells from PBMCs, taken from culture after CMV antigen stimulation. These receptors all come from a human donor in good health (CMV status not recorded). Some clones in this sample may be carry-over from other donors' samples.

CDR3 bases: TGTGCCAGCAGTGGAGGCCGAACAGGGGTAGGTGAAGCTTTCTTT. As protein: CASSGGRTGVGEAFF. The chain has TRBV27 and TRBJ1-1; 7 bases align to TRBD1. The germline gives CDR1 MNHEY, CDR2 SMNVEV (reference sequence). The CDR3 has 15 amino acids. The V and J ends lost 5 bases and 7 bases, in that order; junction bases with no gene match: 13.

The V gene is TRBV6-5, the J gene TRBJ1-2; tentative D call: TRBD1 (6 bases). Germline loops: CDR1 MNHEY, CDR2 SVGAGI. The V end lost 2 bases, the J end lost 7 bases, and 17 bases lay between the germline ends. The CDR3 runs to 15 residues. DNA of the CDR3: TGTGCCAGCAGTTACGGCAGGGGAACAGAGGTTGGCTACACCTTC. Encoded protein: CASSYGRGTEVGYTF.

The V gene is TRBV5-1, the J gene TRBJ2-2, with TRBD1 matching over 8 bases. Germline V lookup: CDR1 SGHRS, CDR2 YFSETQ. The CDR3 loop spans 17 amino acids. Trimming cost V 6 bases and J 0 bases; bases outside gene matches: 10. CDR3 coding DNA: TGCGCCAGCAATTTTGTGTGGGACAGGCCGAACACCGGGGAGCTGTTTTTT. Its protein is CASNFVWDRPNTGELFF.

This clonotype has more than one count but fewer than ten. This chain links TRBV11-2 with TRBJ1-2, with D perhaps TRBD1 (6 bases). The germline V and J ends were trimmed by 7 bases and 4 bases, with 13 bases remaining between them. The CDR3 consists of 13 residues. The germline V gene has CDR1 SGHAT and CDR2 FQNNGV. This chain's CDR3 is CASNNGQFYGYTF. The CDR3 DNA reads as TGTGCCAGCAATAATGGACAGTTCTATGGCTACACCTTC.

V is TRBV20-1 and J is TRBJ2-5, with unresolved D. The CDR3 spans 15 residues. Germline V lookup: CDR1 DFQATT, CDR2 SNEGSKA (reference sequence). The V gene lost 3 bases and the J gene lost 5 bases, with 19 bases spanning the gap. The CDR3 coding sequence is TGCAGTGCTAGTGAAATGACCTGGGGTCAGGAGACCCAGTACTTC. Translating gives CSASEMTWGQETQYF.